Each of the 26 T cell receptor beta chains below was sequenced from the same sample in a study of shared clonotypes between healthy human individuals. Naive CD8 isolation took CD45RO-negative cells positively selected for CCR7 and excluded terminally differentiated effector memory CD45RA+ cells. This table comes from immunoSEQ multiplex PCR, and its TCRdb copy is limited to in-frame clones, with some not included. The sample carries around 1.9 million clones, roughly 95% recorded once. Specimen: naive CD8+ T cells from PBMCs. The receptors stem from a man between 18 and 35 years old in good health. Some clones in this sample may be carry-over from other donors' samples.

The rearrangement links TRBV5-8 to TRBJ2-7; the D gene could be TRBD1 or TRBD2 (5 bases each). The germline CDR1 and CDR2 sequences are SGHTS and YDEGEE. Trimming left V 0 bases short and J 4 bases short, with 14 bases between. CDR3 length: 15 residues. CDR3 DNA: TGTGCCAGCAGCTTGGTTGGGGGACCCGGATACGAGCAGTACTTC. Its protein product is CASSLVGGPGYEQYF.

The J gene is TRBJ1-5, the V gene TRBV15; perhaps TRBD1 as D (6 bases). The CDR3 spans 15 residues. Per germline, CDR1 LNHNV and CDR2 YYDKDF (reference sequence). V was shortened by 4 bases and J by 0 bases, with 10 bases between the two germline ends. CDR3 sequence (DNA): TGTGCCACCAGCAATAACAGGGATAGCAATCAGCCCCAGCATTTT. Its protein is CATSNNRDSNQPQHF.

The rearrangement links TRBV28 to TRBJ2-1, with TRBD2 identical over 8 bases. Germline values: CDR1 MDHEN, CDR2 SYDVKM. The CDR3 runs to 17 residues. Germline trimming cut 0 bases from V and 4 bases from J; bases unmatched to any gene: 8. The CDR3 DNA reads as TGTGCCAGCAGTTTATGGGGGAGGCGGGAGGCTTACAATGAGCAGTTCTTC. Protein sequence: CASSLWGRREAYNEQFF.

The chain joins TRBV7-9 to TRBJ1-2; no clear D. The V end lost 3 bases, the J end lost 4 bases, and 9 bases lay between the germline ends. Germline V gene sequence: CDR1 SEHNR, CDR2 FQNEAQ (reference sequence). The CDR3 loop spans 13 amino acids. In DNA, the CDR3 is TGTGCCAGCAGCTTCAACACAGCCTATGGCTACACCTTC. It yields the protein CASSFNTAYGYTF.

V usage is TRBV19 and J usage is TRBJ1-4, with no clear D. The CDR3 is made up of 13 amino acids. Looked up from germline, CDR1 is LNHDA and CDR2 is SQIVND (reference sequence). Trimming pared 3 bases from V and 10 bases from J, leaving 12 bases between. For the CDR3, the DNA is TGTGCCAGTAGTATGTTCACGGGGAGAAAACTGTTTTTT. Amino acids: CASSMFTGRKLFF.

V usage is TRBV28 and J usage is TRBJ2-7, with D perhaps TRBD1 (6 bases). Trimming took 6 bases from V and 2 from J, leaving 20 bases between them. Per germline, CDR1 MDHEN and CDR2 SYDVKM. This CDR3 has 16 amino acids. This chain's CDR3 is CASSTRDTHPPYEQYF. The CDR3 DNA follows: TGTGCCAGCAGCACCAGGGACACGCACCCCCCCTACGAGCAGTACTTC.

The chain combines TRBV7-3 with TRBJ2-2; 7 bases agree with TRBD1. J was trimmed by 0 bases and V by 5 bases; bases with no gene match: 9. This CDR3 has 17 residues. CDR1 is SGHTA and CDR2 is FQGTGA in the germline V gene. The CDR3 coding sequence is TGTGCCAGCAGCCATCTTCCGGGACAGACGAACACCGGGGAGCTGTTTTTT. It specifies CASSHLPGQTNTGELFF.

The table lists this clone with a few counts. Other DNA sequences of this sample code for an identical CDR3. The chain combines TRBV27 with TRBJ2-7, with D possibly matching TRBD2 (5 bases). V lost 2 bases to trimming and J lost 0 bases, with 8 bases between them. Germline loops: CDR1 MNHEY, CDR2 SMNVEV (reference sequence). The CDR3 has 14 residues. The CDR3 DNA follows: TGTGCCAGCAGTTTAAGCGGAAGCTCCTACGAGCAGTACTTC. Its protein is CASSLSGSSYEQYF.

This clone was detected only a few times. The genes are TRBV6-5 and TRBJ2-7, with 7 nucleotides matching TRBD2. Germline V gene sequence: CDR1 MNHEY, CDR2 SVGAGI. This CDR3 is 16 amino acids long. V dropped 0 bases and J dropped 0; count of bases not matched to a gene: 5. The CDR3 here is CASSYSVQRDSYEQYF. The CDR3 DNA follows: TGTGCCAGCAGTTACTCGGTCCAGCGGGACTCCTACGAGCAGTACTTC.

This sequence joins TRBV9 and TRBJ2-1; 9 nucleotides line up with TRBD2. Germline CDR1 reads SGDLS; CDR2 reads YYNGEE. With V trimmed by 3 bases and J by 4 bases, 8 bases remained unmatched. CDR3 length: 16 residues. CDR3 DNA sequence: TGTGCCAGCAGCGCTAGCGGGAACTTCGGGTACAATGAGCAGTTCTTC. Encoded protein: CASSASGNFGYNEQFF.

CDR3 residues: CASSHLLAGVREQYF. As DNA, the CDR3 is TGTGCCAGCAGCCATCTACTAGCGGGAGTGAGGGAGCAGTACTTC. The rearrangement uses TRBV7-6 and TRBJ2-7; 11 nucleotides line up with TRBD2. The CDR3 loop spans 15 amino acids. Germline CDR1 SGHVS, CDR2 FNYEAQ. Trimming took 5 bases from V and 7 from J; bases not matched to a gene: 10.

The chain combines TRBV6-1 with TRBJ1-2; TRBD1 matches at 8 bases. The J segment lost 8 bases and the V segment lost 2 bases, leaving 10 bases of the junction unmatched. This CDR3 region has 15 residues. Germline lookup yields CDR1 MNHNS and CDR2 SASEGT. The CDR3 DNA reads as TGTGCCAGCAGTGAAAGGGGGGGGACAGGTACGGGCTACACCTTC. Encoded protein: CASSERGGTGTGYTF.

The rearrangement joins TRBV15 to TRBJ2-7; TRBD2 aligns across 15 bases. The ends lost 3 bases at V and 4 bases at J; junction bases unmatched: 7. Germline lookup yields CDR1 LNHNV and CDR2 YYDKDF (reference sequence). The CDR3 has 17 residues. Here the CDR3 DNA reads TGTGCCACCAGCAGCCTCAGGGGGACTAGCGGGAGGTACGAGCAGTACTTC. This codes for CATSSLRGTSGRYEQYF.

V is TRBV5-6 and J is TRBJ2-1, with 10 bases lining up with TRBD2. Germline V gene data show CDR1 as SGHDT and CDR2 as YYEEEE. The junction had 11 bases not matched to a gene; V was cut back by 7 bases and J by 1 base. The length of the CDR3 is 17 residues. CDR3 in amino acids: CASGQGAGGPSYNEQFF. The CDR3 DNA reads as TGTGCCAGCGGACAAGGAGCGGGAGGGCCGTCCTACAATGAGCAGTTCTTC. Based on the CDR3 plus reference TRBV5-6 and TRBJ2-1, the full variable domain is DAGVTQSPTHLIKTRGQQVTLRCSPKSGHDTVSWYQQALGQGPQFIFQYYEEEERQRGNFPDRFSGHQFPNYSSELNVNALLLGDSALYLCASGQGAGGPSYNEQFFGPGTRLTVL.

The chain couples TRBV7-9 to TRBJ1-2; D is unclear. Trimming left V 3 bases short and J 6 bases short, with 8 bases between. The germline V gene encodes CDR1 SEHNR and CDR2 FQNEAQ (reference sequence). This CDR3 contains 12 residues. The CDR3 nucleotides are TGTGCCAGCAGCTTTGGAGGTAATGGCTACACCTTC. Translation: CASSFGGNGYTF.

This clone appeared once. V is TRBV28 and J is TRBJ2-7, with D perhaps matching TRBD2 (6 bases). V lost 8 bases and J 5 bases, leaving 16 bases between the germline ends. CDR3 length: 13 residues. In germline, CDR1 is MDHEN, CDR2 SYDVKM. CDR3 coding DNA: TGTGCCAGCTTCGGGACTCCGGACCACGAGCAGTACTTC. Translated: CASFGTPDHEQYF.

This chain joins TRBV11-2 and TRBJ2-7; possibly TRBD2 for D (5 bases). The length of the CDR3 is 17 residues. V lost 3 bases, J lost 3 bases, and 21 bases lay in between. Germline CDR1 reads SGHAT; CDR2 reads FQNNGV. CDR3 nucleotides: TGTGCCAGCAGCTTGGCAACAACACTAGTAGAAGGCTACGAGCAGTACTTC. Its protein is CASSLATTLVEGYEQYF. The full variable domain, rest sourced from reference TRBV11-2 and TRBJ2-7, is EAGVAQSPRYKIIEKRQSVAFWCNPISGHATLYWYQQILGQGPKLLIQFQNNGVVDDSQLPKDRFSAERLKGVDSTLKIQPAKLEDSAVYLCASSLATTLVEGYEQYFGPGTRLTVT.

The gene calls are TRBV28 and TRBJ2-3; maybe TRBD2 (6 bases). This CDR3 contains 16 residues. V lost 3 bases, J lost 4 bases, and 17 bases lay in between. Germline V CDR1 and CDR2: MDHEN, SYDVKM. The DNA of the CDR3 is TGTGCCAGCAGTTTTGGGCCGGGAGCGTACTCAGATACGCAGTATTTT. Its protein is CASSFGPGAYSDTQYF.

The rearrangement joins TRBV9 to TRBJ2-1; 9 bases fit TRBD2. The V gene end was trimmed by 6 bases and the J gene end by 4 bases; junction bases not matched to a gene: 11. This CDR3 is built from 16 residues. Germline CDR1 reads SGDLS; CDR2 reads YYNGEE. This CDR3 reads CASIGGRGGGYNEQFF. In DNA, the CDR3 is TGTGCCAGCATAGGCGGGAGGGGAGGGGGTTACAATGAGCAGTTCTTC.

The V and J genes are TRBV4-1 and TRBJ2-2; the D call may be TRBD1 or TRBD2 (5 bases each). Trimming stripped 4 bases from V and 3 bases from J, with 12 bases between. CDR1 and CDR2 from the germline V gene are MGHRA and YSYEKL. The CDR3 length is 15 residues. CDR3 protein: CASSLRDGHTGELFF. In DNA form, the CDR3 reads TGCGCCAGCAGCCTTCGGGACGGACACACCGGGGAGCTGTTTTTT.

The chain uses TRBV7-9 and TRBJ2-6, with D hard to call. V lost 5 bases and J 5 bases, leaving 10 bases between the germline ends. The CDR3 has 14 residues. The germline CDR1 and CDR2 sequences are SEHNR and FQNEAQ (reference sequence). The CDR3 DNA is TGTGCCAGCAGCCCCAAGACCTGGGCCAACGTCCTGACTTTC. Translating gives CASSPKTWANVLTF.

CDR3 sequence reads: CAISEGWVDRTYEQYF. The CDR3 region has the DNA TGTGCCATCAGTGAGGGGTGGGTTGATCGGACCTACGAGCAGTACTTC. This chain joins TRBV10-3 and TRBJ2-7; D remains ambiguous. Germline V gives CDR1 ENHRY, CDR2 SYGVKD. There are 16 residues in the CDR3. V shed 2 bases and J shed 2 bases, with 16 bases lying between them.

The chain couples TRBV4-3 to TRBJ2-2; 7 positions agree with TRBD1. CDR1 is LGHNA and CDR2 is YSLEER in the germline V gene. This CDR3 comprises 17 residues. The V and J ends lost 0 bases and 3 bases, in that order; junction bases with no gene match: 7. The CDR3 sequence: CASSQEWQGVDTGELFF. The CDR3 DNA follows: TGCGCCAGCAGCCAAGAATGGCAGGGGGTTGACACCGGGGAGCTGTTTTTT.

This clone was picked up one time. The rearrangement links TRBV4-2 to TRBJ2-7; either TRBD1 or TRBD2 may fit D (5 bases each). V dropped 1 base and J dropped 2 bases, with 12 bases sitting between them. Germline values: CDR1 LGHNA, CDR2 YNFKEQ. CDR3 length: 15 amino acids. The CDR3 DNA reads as TGTGCCAGCAGCCAAGGCGAGGGGCGCCCCTACGAGCAGTACTTC. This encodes CASSQGEGRPYEQYF.

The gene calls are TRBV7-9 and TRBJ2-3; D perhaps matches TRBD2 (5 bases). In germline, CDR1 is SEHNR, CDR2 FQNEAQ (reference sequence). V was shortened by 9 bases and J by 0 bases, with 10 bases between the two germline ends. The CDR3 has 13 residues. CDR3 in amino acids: CASSDSSTDTQYF. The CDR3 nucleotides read TGTGCCAGTAGCGATTCTAGCACAGATACGCAGTATTTT.

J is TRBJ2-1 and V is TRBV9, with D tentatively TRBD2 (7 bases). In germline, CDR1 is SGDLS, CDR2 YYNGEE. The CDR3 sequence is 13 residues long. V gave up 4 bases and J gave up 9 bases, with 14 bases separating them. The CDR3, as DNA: TGTGCCAGCAGCCCCGGAAGGGGGGGTGAGCAGTTCTTC. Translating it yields CASSPGRGGEQFF.